The 2 T cell receptor beta chains below all came from one sample that was sequenced in a study of blood T cells in healthy people across ages. Primed by a sample-barcoded 5' primer and a J-beta primer mix, a second PCR proceeded for 7 to 11 cycles. TCRdb re-called the 5' RACE reads through MiXCR, storing one row per CDR3 protein. The table shows 800,000 or so distinct CDR3 sequences, with 25% occurring only once. This same sample was also taken into another study, of T cells of mothers and their children.

The sample taken for sequencing was blood. These receptors were taken from a boy younger than 18 in good health.

This rearrangement joins TRBV18 to TRBJ1-1; D possibly corresponds to TRBD1 (5 bases). V shed 4 bases and J shed 0 bases, with 15 bases lying between them. The CDR3 covers 16 residues. Germline CDR1 and CDR2: KGHSH and LQKENI. The CDR3 is CASSLQAGLVNTEAFF. The CDR3 DNA reads TGTGCCAGCTCACTACAGGCCGGGTTGGTGAACACTGAAGCTTTCTTT.

This clonotype was found a few times. V usage is TRBV11-2 and J usage is TRBJ2-3; TRBD2 aligns across 7 bases. The J segment lost 2 bases and the V segment lost 3 bases, leaving 2 bases of the junction unmatched. CDR1 is SGHAT and CDR2 is FQNNGV in the germline V gene. CDR3 length: 14 amino acids. The CDR3 DNA reads as TGTGCCAGCAGCTTCAGCGGGATCACAGATACGCAGTATTTT. It translates to CASSFSGITDTQYF.